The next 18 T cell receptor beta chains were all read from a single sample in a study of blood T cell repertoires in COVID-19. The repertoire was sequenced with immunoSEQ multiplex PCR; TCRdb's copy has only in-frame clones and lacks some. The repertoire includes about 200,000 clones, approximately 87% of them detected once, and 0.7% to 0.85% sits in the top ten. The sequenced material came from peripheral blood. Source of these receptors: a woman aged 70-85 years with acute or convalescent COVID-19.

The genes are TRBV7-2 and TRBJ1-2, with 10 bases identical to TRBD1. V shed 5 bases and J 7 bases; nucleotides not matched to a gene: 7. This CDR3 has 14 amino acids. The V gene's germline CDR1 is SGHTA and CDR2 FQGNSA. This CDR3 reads CASSPGTGEGGYTF. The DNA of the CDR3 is TGTGCCAGCAGCCCCGGGACAGGGGAAGGTGGCTACACCTTC. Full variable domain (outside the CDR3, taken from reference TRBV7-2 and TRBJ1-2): GAGVSQSPSNKVTEKGKDVELRCDPISGHTALYWYRQSLGQGLEFLIYFQGNSAPDKSGLPSDRFSAERTGGSVSTLTIQRTQQEDSAVYLCASSPGTGEGGYTFGSGTRLTVV.

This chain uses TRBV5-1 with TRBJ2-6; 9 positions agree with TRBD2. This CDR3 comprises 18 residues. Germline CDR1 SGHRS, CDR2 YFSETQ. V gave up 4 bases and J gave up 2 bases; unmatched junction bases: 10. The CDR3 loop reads CASSMDLAGAPGANVLTF. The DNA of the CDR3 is TGCGCCAGCAGCATGGACTTAGCGGGGGCCCCTGGGGCCAACGTCCTGACTTTC. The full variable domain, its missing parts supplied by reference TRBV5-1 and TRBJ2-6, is KAGVTQTPRYLIKTRGQQVTLSCSPISGHRSVSWYQQTPGQGLQFLFEYFSETQRNKGNFPGRFSGRQFSNSRSEMNVSTLELGDSALYLCASSMDLAGAPGANVLTFGAGSRLTVL.

The CDR3 region is CASSMLTRAPNTEAFF. CDR3 DNA sequence: TGTGCCAGTAGTATGCTCACCAGGGCACCCAACACTGAAGCTTTCTTT. V gene TRBV19 combines with J gene TRBJ1-1, with D possibly matching TRBD1 (5 bases). The germline V gene has CDR1 LNHDA and CDR2 SQIVND (reference sequence). This CDR3 is 16 amino acids long. V gave up 3 bases and J gave up 2 bases, with 16 bases separating them. Based on the CDR3 plus reference TRBV19 and TRBJ1-1, the full variable domain is DGGITQSPKYLFRKEGQNVTLSCEQNLNHDAMYWYRQDPGQGLRLIYYSQIVNDFQKGDIAEGYSVSREKKESFPLTVTSAQKNPTAFYLCASSMLTRAPNTEAFFGQGTRLTVV.

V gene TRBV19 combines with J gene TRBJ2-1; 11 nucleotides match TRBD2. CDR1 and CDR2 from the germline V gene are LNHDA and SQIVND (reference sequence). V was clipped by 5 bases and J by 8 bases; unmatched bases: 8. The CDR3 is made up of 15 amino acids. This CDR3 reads CASSGSGRAWDEQFF. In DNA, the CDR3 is TGTGCCAGTAGTGGTAGCGGGAGGGCCTGGGATGAGCAGTTCTTC.

The CDR3 nucleotides read TGTGCCAGCAGTGAATCAGGAATTACACACTATGGCTACACCTTC. It translates to CASSESGITHYGYTF. This chain links TRBV6-1 with TRBJ1-2; no clear D. This CDR3 has 15 residues. V gave up 2 bases and J gave up 3 bases, with 13 bases separating them. Germline V lookup: CDR1 MNHNS, CDR2 SASEGT.

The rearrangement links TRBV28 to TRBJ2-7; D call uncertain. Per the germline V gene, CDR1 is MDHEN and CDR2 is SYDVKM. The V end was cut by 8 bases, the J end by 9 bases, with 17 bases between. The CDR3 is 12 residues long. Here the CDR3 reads CASSSFRVRQYF. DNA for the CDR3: TGTGCCAGCTCGAGTTTCCGCGTTAGGCAGTACTTC.

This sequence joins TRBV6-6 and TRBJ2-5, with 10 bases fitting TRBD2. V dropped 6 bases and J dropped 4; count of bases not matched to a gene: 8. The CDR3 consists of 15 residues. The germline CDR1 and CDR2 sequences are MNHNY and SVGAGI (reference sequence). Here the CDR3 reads CASSSQRGGAETQYF. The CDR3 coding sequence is TGTGCCAGCAGCTCCCAGCGGGGGGGAGCAGAGACCCAGTACTTC.

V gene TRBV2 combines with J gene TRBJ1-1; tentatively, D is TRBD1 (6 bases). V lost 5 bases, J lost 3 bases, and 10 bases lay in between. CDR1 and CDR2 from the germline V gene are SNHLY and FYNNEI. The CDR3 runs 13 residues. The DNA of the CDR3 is TGTGCCAGCAGTCGGGACACGGACACTGAAGCTTTCTTT. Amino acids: CASSRDTDTEAFF.

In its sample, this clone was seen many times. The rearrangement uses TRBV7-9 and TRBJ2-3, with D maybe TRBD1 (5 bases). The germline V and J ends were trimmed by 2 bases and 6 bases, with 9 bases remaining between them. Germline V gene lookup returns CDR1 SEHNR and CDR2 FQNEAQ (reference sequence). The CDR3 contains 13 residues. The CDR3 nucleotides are TGTGCCAGCAGCTTATCAGGGCCCGATACGCAGTATTTT. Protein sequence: CASSLSGPDTQYF.

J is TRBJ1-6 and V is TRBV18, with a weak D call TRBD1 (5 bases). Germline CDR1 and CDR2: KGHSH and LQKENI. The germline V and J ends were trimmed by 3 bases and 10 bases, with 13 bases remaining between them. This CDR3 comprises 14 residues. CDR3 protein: CASSPARERSPLHF. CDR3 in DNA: TGTGCCAGCTCACCGGCCAGGGAAAGATCACCCCTCCACTTT.

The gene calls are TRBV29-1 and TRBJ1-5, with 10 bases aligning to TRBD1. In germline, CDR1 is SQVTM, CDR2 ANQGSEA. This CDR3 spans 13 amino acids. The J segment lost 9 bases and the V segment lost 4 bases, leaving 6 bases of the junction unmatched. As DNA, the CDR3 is TGCAGCGTTGTCGAGGGACAGGGGAGGCCCCAGCATTTT. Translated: CSVVEGQGRPQHF.

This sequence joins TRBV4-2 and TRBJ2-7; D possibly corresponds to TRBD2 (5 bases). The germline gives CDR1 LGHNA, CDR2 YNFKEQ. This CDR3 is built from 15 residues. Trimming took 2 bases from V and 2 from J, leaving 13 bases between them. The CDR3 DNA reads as TGTGCCAGCAGCCAAAGCAGTGTCGGGACCTACGAGCAGTACTTC. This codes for CASSQSSVGTYEQYF.

CDR3 loop: CASSFLWGQAGGELFF. CDR3 in DNA: TGTGCCAGTAGCTTTTTGTGGGGACAGGCCGGGGGGGAGCTGTTTTTT. The J gene is TRBJ2-2, the V gene TRBV19, with 8 bases fitting TRBD1. Trimming at V came to 6 bases and at J to 8 bases, leaving 14 bases not matched to a gene. In germline, CDR1 is LNHDA, CDR2 SQIVND (reference sequence). This CDR3 region has 16 residues.

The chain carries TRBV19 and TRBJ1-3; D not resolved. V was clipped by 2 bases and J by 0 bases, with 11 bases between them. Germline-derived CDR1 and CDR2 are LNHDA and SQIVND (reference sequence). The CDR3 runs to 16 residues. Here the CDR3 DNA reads TGTGCCAGTAGTATATTTCAGCCAGGCTCTGGAAACACCATATATTTT. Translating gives CASSIFQPGSGNTIYF.

The CDR3 spells CASSGIAGGRNEQFF. Here the CDR3 DNA reads TGTGCCAGCAGCGGTATAGCGGGGGGGCGGAATGAGCAGTTCTTC. V is TRBV7-9 and J is TRBJ2-1; the match to TRBD2 covers 11 bases. The germline gives CDR1 SEHNR, CDR2 FQNEAQ (reference sequence). CDR3 length equals 15 residues. V shed 5 bases, J shed 7 bases, and the junction held 7 bases outside the gene matches.

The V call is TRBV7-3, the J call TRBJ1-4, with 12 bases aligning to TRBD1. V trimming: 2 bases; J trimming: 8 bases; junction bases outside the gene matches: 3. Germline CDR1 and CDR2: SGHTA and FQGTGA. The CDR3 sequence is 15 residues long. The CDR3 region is CASSLSGTGGEKLFF. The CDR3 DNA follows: TGTGCCAGCAGCTTATCCGGGACAGGGGGCGAAAAACTGTTTTTT.

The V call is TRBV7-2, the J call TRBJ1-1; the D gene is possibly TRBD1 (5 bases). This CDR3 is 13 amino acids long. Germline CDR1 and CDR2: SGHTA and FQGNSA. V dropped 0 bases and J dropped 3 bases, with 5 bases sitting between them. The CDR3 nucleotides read TGTGCCAGCAGCTTAGCAGGGGACACTGAAGCTTTCTTT. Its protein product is CASSLAGDTEAFF.

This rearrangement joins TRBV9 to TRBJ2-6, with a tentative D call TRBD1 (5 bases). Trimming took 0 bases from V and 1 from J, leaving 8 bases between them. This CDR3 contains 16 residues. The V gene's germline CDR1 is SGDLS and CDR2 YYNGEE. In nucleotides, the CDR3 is TGTGCCAGCAGCGTAGGGGGCCCTTCTGGGGCCAACGTCCTGACTTTC. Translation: CASSVGGPSGANVLTF.